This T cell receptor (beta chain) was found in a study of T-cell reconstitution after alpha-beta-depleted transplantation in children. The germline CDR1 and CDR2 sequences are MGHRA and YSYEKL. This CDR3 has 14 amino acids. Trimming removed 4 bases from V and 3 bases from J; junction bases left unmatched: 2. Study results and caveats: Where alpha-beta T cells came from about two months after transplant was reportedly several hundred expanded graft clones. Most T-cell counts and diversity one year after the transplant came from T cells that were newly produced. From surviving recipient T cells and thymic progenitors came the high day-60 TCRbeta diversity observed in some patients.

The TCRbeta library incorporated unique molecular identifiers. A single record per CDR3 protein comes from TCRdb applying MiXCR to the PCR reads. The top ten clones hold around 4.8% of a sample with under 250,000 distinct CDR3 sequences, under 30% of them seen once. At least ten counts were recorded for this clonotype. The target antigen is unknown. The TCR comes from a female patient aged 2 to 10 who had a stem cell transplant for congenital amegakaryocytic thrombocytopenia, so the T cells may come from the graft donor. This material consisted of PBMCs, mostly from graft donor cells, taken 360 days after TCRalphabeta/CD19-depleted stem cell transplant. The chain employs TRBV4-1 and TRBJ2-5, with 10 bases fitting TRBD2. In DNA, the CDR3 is TGCGCCAGCAGCCGGCTAGCGGGGGAAGAGACCCAGTACTTC. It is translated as CASSRLAGEETQYF.